The clone carrying this T cell receptor beta chain was observed once. With 6 bases removed from V and 3 bases from J, the gap between germline ends came to 18 bases. Germline V gene sequence: CDR1 SGHTA, CDR2 FQGNSA. CDR3 size: 15 residues. As processed by the authors: Estimation of nucleated cell counts relied on the amplification of reference gene primers. The repertoire was sequenced with immunoSEQ multiplex PCR; TCRdb's copy has only in-frame clones and lacks some. From that table come the V and J calls and clone size; the DNA was used to work out D and trimming. The sample lists approximately 50,000 clones, 85% occurring once. The data derive from a study of blood T cell repertoires in COVID-19. Study information: T cells, B-cell-depleted T cells, or PBMCs supplied cDNA or gDNA.

The chain joins TRBV7-2 to TRBJ2-7; D ambiguous. Sequencing input: peripheral blood. The TCR sequence derives from a human donor in a cohort sampled during active COVID-19. The DNA of the CDR3 is TGTGCCAGCAGTATACCAAACGCGAGAAGCTACGAGCAGTACTTC. Protein product: CASSIPNARSYEQYF. Using reference TRBV7-2 and TRBJ2-7 for the parts outside the CDR3, the full variable domain is GAGVSQSPSNKVTEKGKDVELRCDPISGHTALYWYRQSLGQGLEFLIYFQGNSAPDKSGLPSDRFSAERTGGSVSTLTIQRTQQEDSAVYLCASSIPNARSYEQYFGPGTRLTVT.